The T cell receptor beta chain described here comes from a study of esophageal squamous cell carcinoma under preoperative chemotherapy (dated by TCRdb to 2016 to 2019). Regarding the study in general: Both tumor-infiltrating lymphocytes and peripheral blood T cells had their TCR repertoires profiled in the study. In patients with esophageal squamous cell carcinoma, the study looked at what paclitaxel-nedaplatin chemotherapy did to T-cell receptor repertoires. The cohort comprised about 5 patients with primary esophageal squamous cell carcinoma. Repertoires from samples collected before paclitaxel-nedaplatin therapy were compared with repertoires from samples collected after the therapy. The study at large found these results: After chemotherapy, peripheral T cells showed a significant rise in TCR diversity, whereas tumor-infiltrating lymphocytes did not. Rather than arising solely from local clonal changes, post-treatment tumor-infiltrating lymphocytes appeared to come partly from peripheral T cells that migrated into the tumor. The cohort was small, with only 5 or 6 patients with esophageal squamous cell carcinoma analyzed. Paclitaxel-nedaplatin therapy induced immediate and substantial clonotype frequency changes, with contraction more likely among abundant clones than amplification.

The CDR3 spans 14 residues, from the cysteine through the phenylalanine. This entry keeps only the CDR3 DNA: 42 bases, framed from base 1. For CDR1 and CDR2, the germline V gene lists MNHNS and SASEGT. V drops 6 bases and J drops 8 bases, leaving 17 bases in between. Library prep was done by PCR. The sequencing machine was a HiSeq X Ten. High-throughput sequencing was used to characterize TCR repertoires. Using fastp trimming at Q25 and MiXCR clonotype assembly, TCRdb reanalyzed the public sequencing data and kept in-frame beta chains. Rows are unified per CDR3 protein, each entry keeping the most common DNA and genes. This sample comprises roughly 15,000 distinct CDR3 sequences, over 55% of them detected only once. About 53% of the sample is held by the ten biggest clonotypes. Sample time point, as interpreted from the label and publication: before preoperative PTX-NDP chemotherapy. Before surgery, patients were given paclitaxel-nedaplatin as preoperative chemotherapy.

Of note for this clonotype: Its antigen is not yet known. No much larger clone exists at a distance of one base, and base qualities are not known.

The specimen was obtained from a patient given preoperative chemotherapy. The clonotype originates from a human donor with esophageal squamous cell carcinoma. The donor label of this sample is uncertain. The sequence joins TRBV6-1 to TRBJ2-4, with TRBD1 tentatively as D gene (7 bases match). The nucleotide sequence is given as TGTGCCAGCAGGTTGCGGGACAGTAAAGACATTCAGTACTTC. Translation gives CASRLRDSKDIQYF.